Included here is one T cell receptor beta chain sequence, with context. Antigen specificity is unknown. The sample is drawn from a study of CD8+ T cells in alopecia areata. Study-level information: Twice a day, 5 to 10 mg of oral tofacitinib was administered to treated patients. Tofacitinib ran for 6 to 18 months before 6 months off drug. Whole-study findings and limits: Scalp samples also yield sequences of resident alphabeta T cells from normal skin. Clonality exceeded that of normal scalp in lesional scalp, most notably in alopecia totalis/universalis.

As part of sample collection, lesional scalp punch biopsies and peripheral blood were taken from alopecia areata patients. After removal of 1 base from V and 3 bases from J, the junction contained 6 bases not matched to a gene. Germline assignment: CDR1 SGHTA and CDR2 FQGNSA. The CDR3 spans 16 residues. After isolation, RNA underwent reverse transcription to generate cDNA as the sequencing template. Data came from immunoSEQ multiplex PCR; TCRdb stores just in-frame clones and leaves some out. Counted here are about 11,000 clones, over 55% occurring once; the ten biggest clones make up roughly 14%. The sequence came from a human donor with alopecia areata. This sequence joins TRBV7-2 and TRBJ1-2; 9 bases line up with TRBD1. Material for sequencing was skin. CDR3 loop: CASSLGLQGADYGYTF. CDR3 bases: TGTGCCAGCAGCTTAGGCTTACAGGGGGCGGACTATGGCTACACCTTC.